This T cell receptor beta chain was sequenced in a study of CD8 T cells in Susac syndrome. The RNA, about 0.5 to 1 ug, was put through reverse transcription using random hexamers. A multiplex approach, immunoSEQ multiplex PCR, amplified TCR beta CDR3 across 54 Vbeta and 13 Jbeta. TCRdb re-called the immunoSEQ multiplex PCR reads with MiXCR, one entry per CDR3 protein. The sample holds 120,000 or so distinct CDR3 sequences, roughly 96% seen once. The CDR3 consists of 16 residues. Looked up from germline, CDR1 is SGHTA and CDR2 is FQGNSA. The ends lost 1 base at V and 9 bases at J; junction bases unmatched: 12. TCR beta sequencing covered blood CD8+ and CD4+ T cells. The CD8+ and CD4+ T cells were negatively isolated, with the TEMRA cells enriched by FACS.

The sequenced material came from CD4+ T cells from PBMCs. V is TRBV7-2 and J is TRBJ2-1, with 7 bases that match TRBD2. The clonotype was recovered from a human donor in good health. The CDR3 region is CASSLVGGSPTGEQFF. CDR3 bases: TGTGCCAGCAGCTTAGTCGGCGGGAGCCCCACGGGTGAGCAGTTCTTC.